The 3 T cell receptor beta chains below were found in one sample sequenced in a study of blood T cell repertoires in COVID-19. The repertoire was sequenced with immunoSEQ multiplex PCR; TCRdb's copy has only in-frame clones and lacks some. The repertoire consists of 140,000 or so clones, with roughly 79% occurring once and the leading ten covering over 7%. Sequencing was performed on peripheral blood. Receptors originate from a man aged 45-65 years with active or convalescent COVID-19.

The genes are TRBV5-4 and TRBJ2-7, with TRBD1 matching over 8 bases. Germline values: CDR1 SGHNT, CDR2 YYREEE (reference sequence). J gave up 7 bases and V 2 bases, and 8 bases lay outside the gene matches. The CDR3 totals 14 residues. The CDR3 nucleotides are TGTGCCAGCAGCTTTTACGACAGGGGTAGGGAGCAGTACTTC. Translation gives CASSFYDRGREQYF.

The chain joins TRBV7-9 to TRBJ1-5; the D gene is possibly TRBD1 (6 bases). The CDR3 runs 14 residues. Germline V gene lookup returns CDR1 SEHNR and CDR2 FQNEAQ (reference sequence). Trimming stripped 6 bases from V and 1 base from J, with 10 bases between. The CDR3 DNA reads as TGTGCCAGCAGTCCTCAGGGGAGCAATCAGCCCCAGCATTTT. Protein sequence: CASSPQGSNQPQHF.

The chain couples TRBV2 to TRBJ2-4; the D is unclear. The CDR3 is 13 amino acids. The germline CDR1 and CDR2 sequences are SNHLY and FYNNEI. Trimming stripped 7 bases from V and 0 bases from J, with 7 bases between. The CDR3 loop is CASMELAKNIQYF. The CDR3 coding sequence is TGTGCCAGCATGGAGCTAGCCAAAAACATTCAGTACTTC.